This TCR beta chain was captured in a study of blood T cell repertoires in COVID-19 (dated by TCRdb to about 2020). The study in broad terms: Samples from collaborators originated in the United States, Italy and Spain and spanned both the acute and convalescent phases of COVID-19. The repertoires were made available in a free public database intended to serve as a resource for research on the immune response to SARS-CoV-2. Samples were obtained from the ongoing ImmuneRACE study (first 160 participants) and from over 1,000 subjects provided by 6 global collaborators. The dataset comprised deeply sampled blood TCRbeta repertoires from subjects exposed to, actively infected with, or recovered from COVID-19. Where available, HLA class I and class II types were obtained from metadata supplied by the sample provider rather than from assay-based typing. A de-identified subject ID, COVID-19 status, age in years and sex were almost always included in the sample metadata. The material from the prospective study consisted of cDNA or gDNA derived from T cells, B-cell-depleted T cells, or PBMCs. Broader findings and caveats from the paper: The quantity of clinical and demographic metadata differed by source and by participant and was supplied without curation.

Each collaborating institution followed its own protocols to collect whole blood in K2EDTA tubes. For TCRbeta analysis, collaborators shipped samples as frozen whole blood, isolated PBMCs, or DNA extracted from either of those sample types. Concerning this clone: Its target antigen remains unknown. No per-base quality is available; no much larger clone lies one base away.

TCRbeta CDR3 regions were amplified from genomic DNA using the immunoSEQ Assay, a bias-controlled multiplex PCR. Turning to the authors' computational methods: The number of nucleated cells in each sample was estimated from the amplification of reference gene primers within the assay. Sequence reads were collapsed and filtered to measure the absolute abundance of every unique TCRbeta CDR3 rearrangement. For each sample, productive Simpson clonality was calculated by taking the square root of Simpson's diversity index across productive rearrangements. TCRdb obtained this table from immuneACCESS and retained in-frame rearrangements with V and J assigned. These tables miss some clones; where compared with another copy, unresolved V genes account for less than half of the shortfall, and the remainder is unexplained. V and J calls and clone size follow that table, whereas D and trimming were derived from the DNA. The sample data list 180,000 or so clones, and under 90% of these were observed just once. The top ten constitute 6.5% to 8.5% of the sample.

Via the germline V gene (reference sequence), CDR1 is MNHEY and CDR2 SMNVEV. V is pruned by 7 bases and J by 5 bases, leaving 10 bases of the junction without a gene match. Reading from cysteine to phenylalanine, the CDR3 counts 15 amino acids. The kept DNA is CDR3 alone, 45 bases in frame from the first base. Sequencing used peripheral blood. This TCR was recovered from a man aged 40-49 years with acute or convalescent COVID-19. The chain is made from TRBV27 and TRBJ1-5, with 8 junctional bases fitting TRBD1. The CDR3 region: CASTLSGQGDQPQHF. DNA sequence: TGTGCCAGCACCCTGAGTGGACAGGGAGATCAGCCCCAGCATTTT.